These 30 T cell receptor beta chains originate from one sample sequenced in a study of TIL therapy for anti-PD-1-resistant metastatic lung cancer. Time point of the sample: pre-treatment sample, taken before nivolumab and TIL therapy. The tumor samples were excised metastases, mostly pleural nodules or supraclavicular lymph nodes. Sequencing used immunoSEQ v3. Here immunoSEQ multiplex PCR was the method, and the copy in TCRdb shows in-frame clones only, minus some. The table records more than 90,000 clones, about three fifths of them present only once. The sample in question was tumor tissue, obtained at baseline. The receptors shown here come from a person aged 25 to 80 with non-small cell lung cancer.

This clone appeared many times. The rearrangement links TRBV28 to TRBJ1-1, with D possibly being TRBD1 (6 bases). CDR1 is MDHEN, CDR2 SYDVKM, per germline. CDR3 size: 14 residues. With 5 bases removed from V and 0 bases from J, the gap between germline ends came to 10 bases. CDR3: CASSRTDLNTEAFF. The CDR3 DNA reads TGTGCCAGCAGTAGGACAGATTTGAACACTGAAGCTTTCTTT.

The chain employs TRBV30 and TRBJ2-1; D not resolved. This CDR3 has 12 residues. Germline assignment: CDR1 GTSNPN and CDR2 SVGIG (reference sequence). V shed 5 bases and J shed 8 bases, with 13 bases lying between them. This chain's CDR3 is CAWGPSWDEQFF. CDR3 bases: TGTGCCTGGGGACCCTCTTGGGATGAGCAGTTCTTC. Filled out from reference TRBV30 and TRBJ2-1, the complete variable domain reads SQTIHQWPATLVQPVGSPLSLECTVEGTSNPNLYWYRQAAGRGLQLLFYSVGIGQISSEVPQNLSASRPQDRQFILSSKKLLLSDSGFYLCAWGPSWDEQFFGPGTRLTVL.

This rearrangement joins TRBV5-1 to TRBJ2-2; the match to TRBD2 covers 10 bases. CDR3 length: 16 residues. Per the germline V gene, CDR1 is SGHRS and CDR2 is YFSETQ. J gave up 2 bases and V 4 bases, and 5 bases lay outside the gene matches. In DNA form, the CDR3 reads TGCGCCAGCAGCCCTCTAGCGGGAGTTAACACCGGGGAGCTGTTTTTT. It is translated as CASSPLAGVNTGELFF. The full variable domain, its missing parts supplied by reference TRBV5-1 and TRBJ2-2, is KAGVTQTPRYLIKTRGQQVTLSCSPISGHRSVSWYQQTPGQGLQFLFEYFSETQRNKGNFPGRFSGRQFSNSRSEMNVSTLELGDSALYLCASSPLAGVNTGELFFGEGSRLTVL.

The sample holds a few counts of this clone. The CDR3 here is CASRGRVNTGELFF. The CDR3 nucleotides read TGTGCCAGCAGGGGGAGAGTCAACACCGGGGAGCTGTTTTTT. The rearrangement uses TRBV6-6 and TRBJ2-2, with D possibly matching TRBD2 (5 bases). The CDR3 has 14 amino acids. V lost 6 bases and J 2 bases, leaving 10 bases between the germline ends. The V gene's germline CDR1 is MNHNY and CDR2 SVGAGI (reference sequence).

DNA for the CDR3: TGTGCCAGTGGACAGGGAACGAGTTACAGTTATGGCTACACCTTC. Amino acid sequence: CASGQGTSYSYGYTF. This chain uses TRBV19 with TRBJ1-2; 8 bases line up with TRBD1. From germline, CDR1 is LNHDA and CDR2 SQIVND (reference sequence). The CDR3 is 15 amino acids. J was trimmed by 5 bases and V by 8 bases; bases with no gene match: 13.

The chain has TRBV9 and TRBJ2-1, with 14 bases matching TRBD2. Per germline, CDR1 SGDLS and CDR2 YYNGEE. V shed 3 bases, J shed 13 bases, and the junction held 6 bases outside the gene matches. The CDR3 contains 14 residues. The CDR3 nucleotides are TGTGCCAGCAGCGGAGGGACTAGCGGGAGTTCACAGTTCTTC. Translating gives CASSGGTSGSSQFF.

DNA of the CDR3: TGTGCCAGCAGTTTTACGGGGGAGGGGTCCCACGAGCAGTACTTC. Translated: CASSFTGEGSHEQYF. The chain links TRBV6-6 to TRBJ2-7; 7 bases match TRBD2. The CDR3 totals 15 residues. Germline V lookup: CDR1 MNHNY, CDR2 SVGAGI (reference sequence). Germline trimming cut 4 bases from V and 5 bases from J; bases unmatched to any gene: 11.

The sample holds a few counts of this clone. The chain combines TRBV2 with TRBJ2-1; D is unclear. V gave up 1 base and J gave up 3 bases, with 4 bases separating them. The CDR3 loop spans 13 amino acids. In germline, CDR1 is SNHLY, CDR2 FYNNEI. The CDR3 DNA sequence: TGTGCCAGCAGTGAAGACAACTACAATGAGCAGTTCTTC. Its protein product is CASSEDNYNEQFF.

The chain employs TRBV29-1 and TRBJ2-1; D is undetermined. V was pared by 2 bases and J by 6 bases, with 5 bases between. Per germline, CDR1 SQVTM and CDR2 ANQGSEA. CDR3 size: 11 residues. In DNA form, the CDR3 reads TGCAGCGTTGAAAAAGTCAATGAGCAGTTCTTC. Translating gives CSVEKVNEQFF.

This clone was seen just once. The chain links TRBV21-1 to TRBJ1-1. TRBV21-1 is shown as a pseudogene. The CDR3 consists of 15 residues. CDR3 in amino acids: CASSPEGGLYTEAFF. The CDR3 DNA reads as TGTGCCAGCAGCCCCGAGGGGGGGCTGTACACTGAAGCTTTCTTT.

Sample share makes this clone medium-sized (0.01 to 0.1%). V usage is TRBV28 and J usage is TRBJ2-2; D possibly corresponds to TRBD1 (6 bases). V was shortened by 5 bases and J by 0 bases, with 10 bases between the two germline ends. The germline V gene encodes CDR1 MDHEN and CDR2 SYDVKM. This CDR3 contains 15 residues. The CDR3: CASSVGQSNTGELFF. The CDR3 DNA is TGTGCCAGCAGTGTTGGACAGTCGAACACCGGGGAGCTGTTTTTT.

The chain employs TRBV5-4 and TRBJ2-1; maybe TRBD1 (5 bases). V was shortened by 3 bases and J by 1 base, with 11 bases between the two germline ends. The germline CDR1 and CDR2 sequences are SGHNT and YYREEE (reference sequence). This CDR3 has 15 residues. This chain's CDR3 is CASSSQGISYNEQFF. In DNA form, the CDR3 reads TGTGCCAGCAGCTCGCAGGGTATTTCCTACAATGAGCAGTTCTTC.

The chain combines TRBV4-3 with TRBJ2-7, with TRBD2 matching over 12 bases. The V gene's germline CDR1 is LGHNA and CDR2 YSLEER. Losses at the gene ends were 0 bases for V and 4 bases for J; bases not matched to a gene: 10. CDR3 length equals 18 residues. CDR3 loop: CASSQDHLLAGGRYEQYF. In DNA form, the CDR3 reads TGCGCCAGCAGCCAAGACCATCTACTAGCGGGGGGTCGTTACGAGCAGTACTTC.

There are many counts of this clone. The CDR3 DNA reads TGTGCCAGCAGTCGTCGGGGGACAGAAAAAGTCAATGAGCAGTTCTTC. Translation: CASSRRGTEKVNEQFF. The chain has TRBV4-2 and TRBJ2-1; D perhaps matches TRBD1 (7 bases). V lost 6 bases and J lost 6, with 21 bases in between. The germline gives CDR1 LGHNA, CDR2 YNFKEQ. The CDR3 runs 16 residues.

V usage is TRBV4-3 and J usage is TRBJ2-5; 7 bases fit TRBD2. The length of the CDR3 is 15 residues. J lost 4 bases, V lost 1 base, and 6 bases had no gene match. Looked up from germline, CDR1 is LGHNA and CDR2 is YSLEER. CDR3 region: CASSQGRLAAETQYF. The CDR3 DNA is TGCGCCAGCAGCCAAGGGAGACTAGCTGCAGAGACCCAGTACTTC.

Written as DNA, the CDR3 is TGTGCCAGCAGCCCCGAGGCGGGGAGGACTGAAGCTTTCTTT. This sequence encodes CASSPEAGRTEAFF. V and J are TRBV7-2 and TRBJ1-1, with D uncertain. The germline V gene encodes CDR1 SGHTA and CDR2 FQGNSA. This CDR3 has 14 residues. V was trimmed by 5 bases and J by 5 bases, leaving 15 bases between them. Using reference TRBV7-2 and TRBJ1-1 for the parts outside the CDR3, the full variable domain is GAGVSQSPSNKVTEKGKDVELRCDPISGHTALYWYRQSLGQGLEFLIYFQGNSAPDKSGLPSDRFSAERTGGSVSTLTIQRTQQEDSAVYLCASSPEAGRTEAFFGQGTRLTVV.

V and J are TRBV6-5 and TRBJ1-1; D is unclear. CDR3 length: 14 amino acids. Germline lookup yields CDR1 MNHEY and CDR2 SVGAGI. Trimming shortened V by 8 bases and J by 4 bases, and 17 bases separated the two germline ends. The DNA of the CDR3 is TGTGCCAGCGGGTGGGGAAGGTCGTCCACTGAAGCTTTCTTT. Amino acids: CASGWGRSSTEAFF.

The chain links TRBV6-6 to TRBJ2-5; TRBD2 matches at 10 bases. The CDR3 has 14 residues. CDR1 MNHNY and CDR2 SVGAGI come from the germline V gene (reference sequence). Trimming at V came to 2 bases and at J to 5 bases, leaving 2 bases not matched to a gene. This CDR3 reads CASSYASGSETQYF. The CDR3 nucleotides read TGTGCCAGCAGTTACGCTAGCGGGAGTGAGACCCAGTACTTC.

J is TRBJ2-1 and V is TRBV24-1; the D is unclear. The germline V gene has CDR1 KGHDR and CDR2 SFDVKD. This CDR3 region has 14 residues. V lost 2 bases, J lost 5 bases, and 9 bases lay in between. CDR3 in amino acids: CATSDSPPNNEQFF. As DNA, the CDR3 is TGTGCCACCAGTGATTCACCACCAAACAATGAGCAGTTCTTC.

This clone was counted only a few times. This chain uses TRBV2 with TRBJ1-1; TRBD1 matches 8 bases. This CDR3 spans 12 amino acids. V was pared by 5 bases and J by 7 bases, with 3 bases of the junction left unmatched. The germline V gene has CDR1 SNHLY and CDR2 FYNNEI. CDR3 nucleotides: TGTGCCAGCAGTCGGGACAGGTTTGAAGCTTTCTTT. This translates into CASSRDRFEAFF.

The chain combines TRBV9 with TRBJ2-3; 7 nucleotides align to TRBD1. CDR1 is SGDLS, CDR2 YYNGEE, per germline. CDR3 length: 15 residues. Losses at the gene ends were 0 bases for V and 2 bases for J; bases not matched to a gene: 3. The CDR3 DNA is TGTGCCAGCAGCGTAGATAGGGGGCCCACAGATACGCAGTATTTT. Amino acid sequence: CASSVDRGPTDTQYF.

The CDR3 spells CASSVGGDTQYF. CDR3 nucleotide sequence: TGTGCCAGCAGCGTAGGGGGAGATACGCAGTATTTT. The chain links TRBV9 to TRBJ2-3; no clear D. This CDR3 is 12 amino acids long. Germline values: CDR1 SGDLS, CDR2 YYNGEE. Trimming left V 0 bases short and J 5 bases short, with 4 bases between.

Regarding this clone: The sample holds other DNA sequences that translate to the same CDR3. The chain couples TRBV7-2 to TRBJ2-3; possible D gene TRBD1, 5 bases. The ends were cut back, 3 bases at V and 0 bases at J, with 7 bases in the middle. The germline CDR1 and CDR2 sequences are SGHTA and FQGNSA. This CDR3 is built from 14 residues. In nucleotides, the CDR3 is TGTGCCAGCAGCTTTCGGACAAGCACAGATACGCAGTATTTT. Translation: CASSFRTSTDTQYF.

V usage is TRBV9 and J usage is TRBJ2-3; D unclear. The germline V gene has CDR1 SGDLS and CDR2 YYNGEE. This CDR3 comprises 15 residues. V lost 0 bases to trimming and J lost 2 bases, with 10 bases between them. The chain's CDR3 is CASSVGLPVTDTQYF. CDR3 coding DNA: TGTGCCAGCAGCGTAGGACTCCCAGTCACAGATACGCAGTATTTT.

This chain connects TRBV28 to TRBJ2-7, with D uncertain. Germline CDR1 MDHEN, CDR2 SYDVKM. The CDR3 totals 11 residues. The V end lost 5 bases, the J end lost 4 bases, and 6 bases lay between the germline ends. CDR3: CASSRTYEQYF. The CDR3 DNA reads TGTGCCAGCAGTCGTACGTACGAGCAGTACTTC.

This clone was observed at least ten times. The chain links TRBV18 to TRBJ1-5; 7 nucleotides match TRBD1. Per the germline V gene, CDR1 is KGHSH and CDR2 is LQKENI. This CDR3 comprises 14 residues. The ends lost 6 bases at V and 2 bases at J; junction bases unmatched: 4. The CDR3 DNA is TGTGCCAGCTCCACAGGGGCCGGCAATCAGCCCCAGCATTTT. This sequence encodes CASSTGAGNQPQHF.

This clone was counted only a few times. The chain joins TRBV15 to TRBJ1-1, with D tentatively TRBD1 (6 bases). The CDR3 consists of 14 residues. Germline V lookup: CDR1 LNHNV, CDR2 YYDKDF (reference sequence). Trimming removed 1 base at V and 1 base at J, with 7 bases between. This CDR3 is CATSRGGGNTEAFF. For the CDR3, the DNA is TGTGCCACCAGCAGAGGAGGGGGGAACACTGAAGCTTTCTTT.

This clone counts as medium-sized. This chain connects TRBV30 to TRBJ1-5; 8 bases map to TRBD1. The germline gives CDR1 GTSNPN, CDR2 SVGIG (reference sequence). V shed 5 bases and J 6 bases; nucleotides not matched to a gene: 15. This CDR3 spans 16 amino acids. CDR3 in DNA: TGTGCCTGGTTTAGCCCTGGACAGGGAATCGTTCAGCCCCAGCATTTT. Protein product: CAWFSPGQGIVQPQHF.

The chain carries TRBV6-5 and TRBJ2-7, with 9 bases fitting TRBD2. Germline-derived CDR1 and CDR2 are MNHEY and SVGAGI. This CDR3 is built from 15 residues. J lost 4 bases, V lost 0 bases, and 4 bases had no gene match. This CDR3 is CASSYSLAGNYEQYF. Written as DNA, the CDR3 is TGTGCCAGCAGTTACTCGCTAGCGGGGAATTACGAGCAGTACTTC.

This clone was recorded a few times. CDR3 DNA sequence: TGTGCCAGCTCACCGCGACAGGGTAAGAACACTGAAGCTTTCTTT. Translating gives CASSPRQGKNTEAFF. The V call is TRBV18, the J call TRBJ1-1; the match to TRBD1 covers 7 bases. Germline CDR1 and CDR2: KGHSH and LQKENI. V was pared by 3 bases and J by 1 base, with 5 bases of the junction left unmatched. CDR3 length equals 15 residues.